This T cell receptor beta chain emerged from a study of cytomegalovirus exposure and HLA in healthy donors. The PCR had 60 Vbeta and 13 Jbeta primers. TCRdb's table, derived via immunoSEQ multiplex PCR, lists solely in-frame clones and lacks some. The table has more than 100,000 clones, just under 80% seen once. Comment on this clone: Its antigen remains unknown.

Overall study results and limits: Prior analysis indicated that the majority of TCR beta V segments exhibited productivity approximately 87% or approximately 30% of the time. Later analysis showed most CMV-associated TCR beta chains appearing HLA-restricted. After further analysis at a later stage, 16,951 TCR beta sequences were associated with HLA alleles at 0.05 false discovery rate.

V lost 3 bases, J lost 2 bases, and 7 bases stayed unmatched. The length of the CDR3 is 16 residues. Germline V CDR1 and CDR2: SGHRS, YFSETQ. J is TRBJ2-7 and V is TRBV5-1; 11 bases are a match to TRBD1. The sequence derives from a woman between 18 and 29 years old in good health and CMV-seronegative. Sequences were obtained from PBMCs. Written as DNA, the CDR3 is TGCGCCAGCAGCTCCGGGGCGGGACAGGGGGCCTACGAGCAGTACTTC. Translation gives CASSSGAGQGAYEQYF.